The 20 T cell receptor beta chains below were found in one sample sequenced in a study of blood T cell repertoires in COVID-19 (dated by TCRdb to 2020 to 2021). Library preparation used the immunoSEQ multiplex PCR assay. TCRdb's version of the immuneACCESS table is confined to in-frame rearrangements and falls short of the full clone set. An unresolved V gene accounts for under half of the shortfall where checked; the remainder is of unknown origin. Here the sample has some 490,000 clones; around 85% occur a single time. Approximately 8% of the sample is held by the ten biggest clonotypes. The sequenced sample was PBMCs or T cells enriched from blood (not recorded which). These receptors were taken from a woman between 55 and 75 years old who had recovered from COVID-19.

Worth noting for this clone: This same CDR3 is encoded by further DNA sequences in the sample. The rearrangement uses TRBV2 and TRBJ2-7; 7 bases are a match to TRBD1. CDR1 and CDR2 (germline): SNHLY, FYNNEI. J lost 3 bases, V lost 7 bases, and 3 bases had no gene match. CDR3 size: 12 residues. In DNA form, the CDR3 reads TGTGCCAGCACCCGGGACAGCTACGAGCAGTACGTC. Residues: CASTRDSYEQYV.

This chain connects TRBV20-1 to TRBJ2-1, with 7 bases fitting TRBD2. This CDR3 spans 14 amino acids. With 3 bases clipped from V and 2 bases from J, the junction kept 4 bases outside the gene matches. CDR1 DFQATT and CDR2 SNEGSKA come from the germline V gene (reference sequence). This CDR3 is CSASPSGTYNEQFF. CDR3 nucleotide sequence: TGCAGTGCTAGTCCTAGCGGAACCTACAATGAGCAGTTCTTC.

V and J are TRBV5-6 and TRBJ2-4; unclear D gene. CDR3 length: 12 amino acids. V was cut by 1 base and J by 6 bases, with 5 bases left in between. Germline CDR1 reads SGHDT; CDR2 reads YYEEEE. The CDR3 DNA reads TGTGCCAGCAGCTTGTACAGAAACATTCAGTACTTC. Encoded protein: CASSLYRNIQYF. The whole variable domain, remainder taken from reference TRBV5-6 and TRBJ2-4, is DAGVTQSPTHLIKTRGQQVTLRCSPKSGHDTVSWYQQALGQGPQFIFQYYEEEERQRGNFPDRFSGHQFPNYSSELNVNALLLGDSALYLCASSLYRNIQYFGAGTRLSVL.

The chain uses TRBV10-3 and TRBJ2-3; TRBD2 is a possible D gene (5 bases). V lost 0 bases and J lost 9, with 13 bases in between. The CDR3 runs 14 residues. Germline loops: CDR1 ENHRY, CDR2 SYGVKD. In DNA form, the CDR3 reads TGTGCCATCAGTGAGTCGAGTCTGGGCGGGACGCAGTATTTT. As protein: CAISESSLGGTQYF.

V is TRBV12-3 or TRBV12-4 and J is TRBJ2-4; a possible D gene is TRBD2 (6 bases). This CDR3 region has 12 residues. V gave up 6 bases and J gave up 6 bases, with 9 bases separating them. The CDR3 protein is CASRLGGNIQYF. In DNA, the CDR3 is TGTGCCAGCAGGCTCGGGGGAAACATTCAGTACTTC.

The chain has TRBV5-4 and TRBJ1-4, with TRBD1 matching over 10 bases. The CDR3 is 13 amino acids. Unmatched junction bases numbered 1, after V lost 4 bases and J lost 7 bases. Per germline, CDR1 SGHNT and CDR2 YYREEE (reference sequence). The CDR3 sequence: CASSRDRGEKLFF. CDR3 coding DNA: TGTGCCAGCAGCCGGGACAGGGGTGAAAAACTGTTTTTT.

This chain uses TRBV29-1 with TRBJ2-1; D uncertain. Trimming shortened V by 3 bases and J by 7 bases, and 7 bases separated the two germline ends. Germline V gene lookup returns CDR1 SQVTM and CDR2 ANQGSEA. The CDR3 covers 11 residues. The DNA of the CDR3 is TGCAGCGTTGAGTCCGGGAATGAGCAGTTCTTC. This encodes CSVESGNEQFF.

This chain links TRBV30 with TRBJ1-1, with a weak D call TRBD1 (5 bases). Germline assignment: CDR1 GTSNPN and CDR2 SVGIG (reference sequence). Trimming left V 3 bases short and J 7 bases short, with 15 bases between. The CDR3 sequence is 13 residues long. The CDR3 is CAWSEGRAVEAFF. The CDR3 region has the DNA TGTGCCTGGAGCGAGGGGAGGGCGGTTGAAGCTTTCTTT.

This chain links TRBV7-2 with TRBJ1-1; a weak D match, TRBD1 (5 bases). Germline loops: CDR1 SGHTA, CDR2 FQGNSA. There are 14 residues in the CDR3. Trimming cost V 5 bases and J 3 bases, with 13 bases left between them. CDR3 sequence reads: CASSQGAAYTEAFF. In DNA, the CDR3 is TGTGCCAGCAGCCAAGGGGCAGCCTACACTGAAGCTTTCTTT.

This clone was detected only once. CDR3: CASSQGASSDTQYF. CDR3 in DNA: TGTGCCAGCAGCCAGGGGGCTAGTTCGGATACGCAGTATTTT. The chain links TRBV4-2 to TRBJ2-3, with a tentative D call TRBD1 (6 bases). The V gene's germline CDR1 is LGHNA and CDR2 YNFKEQ. Trimming cost V 3 bases and J 6 bases, with 13 bases left between them. This CDR3 has 14 residues.

The chain combines TRBV5-1 with TRBJ2-2; 7 bases line up with TRBD2. Germline CDR1 reads SGHRS; CDR2 reads YFSETQ. The CDR3 is 15 amino acids. V dropped 4 bases and J dropped 7; count of bases not matched to a gene: 10. The CDR3 here is CASSRPSGEGGELFF. DNA for the CDR3: TGCGCCAGCAGCAGACCTAGCGGAGAAGGCGGGGAGCTGTTTTTT.

The chain is built from TRBV6-5 and TRBJ2-1; 9 nucleotides line up with TRBD2. This CDR3 contains 13 residues. Unmatched junction bases numbered 10, after V lost 4 bases and J lost 15 bases. Germline assignment: CDR1 MNHEY and CDR2 SVGAGI. The CDR3 bases are TGTGCCAGCAGTTCATTAGGCGGGGGGGTGCTGTTCTTC. It yields the protein CASSSLGGGVLFF.

The chain employs TRBV10-3 and TRBJ1-1, with D possibly TRBD1 on 6 matching bases. This CDR3 is 12 amino acids long. CDR1 is ENHRY, CDR2 SYGVKD, per germline. V lost 3 bases, J lost 11 bases, and 13 bases lay in between. CDR3 residues: CAISDGDRRAFF. Written as DNA, the CDR3 is TGTGCCATCAGTGATGGCGACAGGAGGGCTTTCTTT.

This chain joins TRBV6-5 and TRBJ2-4, with 7 bases aligning to TRBD1. In germline, CDR1 is MNHEY, CDR2 SVGAGI. This CDR3 contains 13 residues. V lost 6 bases and J lost 2; bases outside the gene matches: 1. The CDR3: CASSRGSKNIQYF. Written as DNA, the CDR3 is TGTGCCAGCAGCAGGGGGTCCAAAAACATTCAGTACTTC.

The V and J genes are TRBV13 and TRBJ2-7, with 7 bases that match TRBD1. V lost 5 bases and J lost 4; bases outside the gene matches: 2. CDR1 and CDR2 from the germline V gene are PRHDT and FYEKMQ (reference sequence). CDR3 length equals 12 residues. The CDR3 DNA follows: TGTGCCAGCAGCAAGGGACAGTACGAGCAGTACGTC. Amino acid sequence: CASSKGQYEQYV.

J is TRBJ2-3 and V is TRBV6-6, with 8 bases that match TRBD1. CDR3 size: 16 residues. V dropped 5 bases and J dropped 4; count of bases not matched to a gene: 11. The germline gives CDR1 MNHNY, CDR2 SVGAGI (reference sequence). The CDR3 DNA reads as TGTGCCAGCAGTCAAGACAGGGGAAAACGGGCAGATACGCAGTATTTT. It yields the protein CASSQDRGKRADTQYF.

J is TRBJ2-1 and V is TRBV9, with 8 bases that match TRBD2. Germline V CDR1 and CDR2: SGDLS, YYNGEE. The junction had 3 bases not matched to a gene; V was cut back by 4 bases and J by 3 bases. This CDR3 contains 14 residues. The CDR3 reads CASSPAGVYNEQFF. In DNA form, the CDR3 reads TGTGCCAGCAGCCCAGCGGGGGTCTACAATGAGCAGTTCTTC. The full variable domain, with the rest looked up from reference TRBV9 and TRBJ2-1, is DSGVTQTPKHLITATGQRVTLRCSPRSGDLSVYWYQQSLDQGLQFLIQYYNGEERAKGNILERFSAQQFPDLHSELNLSSLELGDSALYFCASSPAGVYNEQFFGPGTRLTVL.

The chain uses TRBV6-5 and TRBJ1-6, with D unresolved. The CDR3 length is 13 residues. CDR1 and CDR2 (germline): MNHEY, SVGAGI. The V end was cut by 4 bases, the J end by 4 bases, with 5 bases between. CDR3 nucleotide sequence: TGTGCCAGCAGTTCGTTTTATAATTCACCCCTCCACTTT. It yields the protein CASSSFYNSPLHF.

J is TRBJ2-2 and V is TRBV7-2; D gene ambiguous. This CDR3 is 15 amino acids long. V lost 5 bases and J 1 base, leaving 11 bases between the germline ends. The V gene's germline CDR1 is SGHTA and CDR2 FQGNSA. DNA for the CDR3: TGTGCCAGCAGCCGTCTTGTAGTGAACACCGGGGAGCTGTTTTTT. Residues: CASSRLVVNTGELFF.

The chain is built from TRBV5-1 and TRBJ2-2, with 11 bases aligning to TRBD2. Germline CDR1 is SGHRS and CDR2 is YFSETQ. V lost 3 bases and J lost 4; bases outside the gene matches: 2. The CDR3 is 15 amino acids. The CDR3 nucleotides read TGCGCCAGCAGCTCTAGCGGGGGGCCCACCGGGGAGCTGTTTTTT. Encoded protein: CASSSSGGPTGELFF.